Listed below are T cell receptor beta chains from one sample, sequenced in a study of graft-versus-host responses after intestinal transplantation. Profiling relied on immunoSEQ multiplex PCR, and the TCRdb table lists in-frame clones only, not all of them. This table holds about 80,000 clones, around nine tenths found once. For these receptors, no antigen is known. The starting material was unstimulated CD4+ T cells sorted from spleen or lymph node cells, obtained before intestinal transplant. Receptor source: a human donor who received an intestinal transplant. Each CDR3 is given with its conserved first and last residue. A D gene is named only where the DNA matches it firmly. A clone size is listed for some rows: how often the clone was seen (once, few, many), or a class if it is expanded.

TRBV19	.	TRBD2	TRBJ2-7	TGTGCCAGTAGTATAGTCGGGGGGTCCTCCTACGAGCAGTACTTC	CASSIVGGSSYEQYF
TRBV15	.	TRBD2	TRBJ2-3	TGTGCCACCAGCAGGCTCACTAGCGGGGGAGATACGCAGTATTTT	CATSRLTSGGDTQYF
TRBV7-9	once	.	TRBJ1-5	TGTGCCAGCAGCTCTGACAGTAGCAATCAGCCCCAGCATTTT	CASSSDSSNQPQHF
TRBV6-6	.	.	TRBJ2-7	TGTGCCAGCAGATATGAGGGATACGAGCAGTACTTC	CASRYEGYEQYF
TRBV15	.	TRBD1	TRBJ1-6	TGTGCCACCTCCTCCGGGGACAGGGATAATTCACCCCTCCACTTT	CATSSGDRDNSPLHF
TRBV28	few	TRBD1	TRBJ1-1	TGTGCCAGCAGTGAACAGGGGACCAACACTGAAGCTTTCTTT	CASSEQGTNTEAFF
TRBV30	.	.	TRBJ2-1	TGTGCCTGGAGTGGGAGCGGGTCGTCCTACAATGAGCAGTTCTTC	CAWSGSGSSYNEQFF
TRBV11-2	.	.	TRBJ2-3	TGTGCCAGCAGCTTAGGAGGGCGGGGAGCGGTAGATACGCAGTATTTT	CASSLGGRGAVDTQYF
TRBV27	.	.	TRBJ2-3	TGTGCCAGCAGTATCTACAGGGCAGATACGCAGTATTTT	CASSIYRADTQYF
TRBV5-1	.	TRBD1	TRBJ1-5	TGCGCCAGCAGCAACTTGAGACGACAGGGTTTGGGCAATCAGCCCCAGCATTTT	CASSNLRRQGLGNQPQHF
TRBV10-2	.	TRBD1	TRBJ2-7	TGCGCCAGCAGGAAAGGGGGCAGTGACCCCTACGAGCAGTACTTC	CASRKGGSDPYEQYF
TRBV18	.	TRBD2	TRBJ2-7	TGTGCCAGCTCACCGGGGGGAGGGCCCTACGAGCAGTACTTC	CASSPGGGPYEQYF
TRBV15	.	TRBD2	TRBJ2-1	TGTGCCACCAGCAGAGGGGCTAGCGGAATACCCTCCTACAATGAGCAGTTCTTC	CATSRGASGIPSYNEQFF
TRBV7-3	.	TRBD1	TRBJ1-1	TGTGCCAGCAGCCTCCGGGACAGGCTGAACACTGAAGCTTTCTTT	CASSLRDRLNTEAFF
TRBV10-3	.	.	TRBJ2-3	TGTGCCATCAGTGAAGGACAGGGAGGGACAGATACGCAGTATTTT	CAISEGQGGTDTQYF
TRBV5-1	.	.	TRBJ2-3	TGCGCCAGCAGCTTGGCGACAGATACGCAGTATTTT	CASSLATDTQYF
TRBV9	.	.	TRBJ1-2	TGTGCCAGCAGCGTAGCGGTTAGTCAGGGGAATGGCTACACCTTC	CASSVAVSQGNGYTF
TRBV27	.	TRBD1	TRBJ1-2	TGTGCCAGCAGTTCCCGACAGGGACACTATGGCTACACCTTC	CASSSRQGHYGYTF
TRBV10-1	.	.	TRBJ1-2	TGCGCCAGCTCCAGGACAGCAAACTATGGCTACACCTTC	CASSRTANYGYTF
TRBV5-6	.	.	TRBJ1-3	TGTGCCAGCAGCTTTCGATTACAGGGTGACACCATATATTTT	CASSFRLQGDTIYF
TRBV28	.	TRBD1	TRBJ2-7	TGTGCCAGCAGTCAACCCCGGGGACAGGGCTACGAGCAGTACTTC	CASSQPRGQGYEQYF
TRBV9	.	TRBD1	TRBJ1-4	TGTGCCAGCAGCAACCTCCCGAGGGACAGGGGGGGGGAAAAACTGTTTTTT	CASSNLPRDRGGEKLFF
TRBV28	.	.	TRBJ1-6	TGTGCCAGCACCTACCCAGGGTGGAATTCACCCCTCCACTTT	CASTYPGWNSPLHF
TRBV6-6	.	.	TRBJ2-1	TGTGCCAGCAGGCGTACAGAATCGGATGAGCAGTTCTTC	CASRRTESDEQFF
TRBV19	.	TRBD1	TRBJ2-7	TGTGCCAGTAGTAACTTCGGGACAGGGTTGGACGAGCAGTACTTC	CASSNFGTGLDEQYF
TRBV18	once	.	TRBJ2-6	TGTGCCAGCTCAGGAGGGACCGTCAACTCTGGGGCCAACGTCCTGACTTTC	CASSGGTVNSGANVLTF
TRBV6-5	.	.	TRBJ2-7	TGTGCCAGCAGTTACACAGGGAGCTCCTACGAGCAGTACTTC	CASSYTGSSYEQYF
TRBV25-1	.	TRBD2	TRBJ2-5	TGTGCCAGCAGTGAATACAGCATGGGACTAGCGGGAGTAGAGACCCAGTACTTC	CASSEYSMGLAGVETQYF